What follows are 14 T cell receptor beta chains derived from one specimen sequenced in a study of shared clonotypes between healthy human individuals. Sequenced by immunoSEQ multiplex PCR; TCRdb stores in-frame clones only, minus some. The sample includes about 600,000 clones, about 98% of them seen just once. Only CD45RO-negative cells positively selected for CCR7 counted as naive CD8 cells, so terminally differentiated effector memory CD45RA+ cells were excluded. Source material: naive CD8+ T cells sorted from blood. The source is a man younger than 40 in good health.

The V and J genes are TRBV6-1 and TRBJ1-3; no clear D. The length of the CDR3 is 11 residues. Trimming stripped 8 bases from V and 4 bases from J, with 6 bases between. Germline CDR1 reads MNHNS; CDR2 reads SASEGT. Here the CDR3 reads CASLLGNTIYF. CDR3 coding DNA: TGTGCCAGCCTTTTGGGAAACACCATATATTTT.

The chain employs TRBV11-2 and TRBJ2-7; D is uncertain. V was cut by 0 bases and J by 2 bases, with 17 bases left in between. Germline lookup yields CDR1 SGHAT and CDR2 FQNNGV. The CDR3 covers 17 residues. The CDR3, as DNA: TGTGCCAGCAGCTTAGATCAGGTCGAGGCCTTTACCTACGAGCAGTACTTC. As protein: CASSLDQVEAFTYEQYF.

The chain joins TRBV7-8 to TRBJ2-7; D may be TRBD1 or TRBD2 (5 bases each). The V end lost 5 bases, the J end lost 2 bases, and 16 bases lay between the germline ends. The CDR3 covers 15 residues. Germline-derived CDR1 and CDR2 are SGHVS and FQNEAQ. CDR3 coding DNA: TGTGCCAGCAGCCCTCTTCCGGGACGGGCCTACGAGCAGTACTTC. Its translation: CASSPLPGRAYEQYF.

This chain joins TRBV7-9 and TRBJ1-2, with D maybe TRBD1 (5 bases). Germline V CDR1 and CDR2: SEHNR, FQNEAQ (reference sequence). The CDR3 totals 14 residues. V dropped 6 bases and J dropped 2 bases, with 13 bases sitting between them. The CDR3 DNA follows: TGTGCCAGCAGTCCTTCCTGGGACAACTATGGCTACACCTTC. Translating it yields CASSPSWDNYGYTF. Complete variable domain (other parts from reference TRBV7-9 and TRBJ1-2): DTGVSQNPRHKITKRGQNVTFRCDPISEHNRLYWYRQTLGQGPEFLTYFQNEAQLEKSRLLSDRFSAERPKGSFSTLEIQRTEQGDSAMYLCASSPSWDNYGYTFGSGTRLTVV.

On this clone: Other DNA sequences in the sample encode the same CDR3. This chain joins TRBV4-3 and TRBJ2-7; weak D call: TRBD1 (5 bases). Germline loops: CDR1 LGHNA, CDR2 YSLEER. The CDR3 covers 14 residues. V lost 1 base to trimming and J lost 1 base, with 8 bases between them. The CDR3 DNA follows: TGCGCCAGCAGCCAAGTGGCAGGGTCCTACGAGCAGTACTTC. The encoded protein is CASSQVAGSYEQYF.

The DNA for the CDR3 is TGTGCCAGCTCAGCAGCCTCTAGCACAGATACGCAGTATTTT. This translates into CASSAASSTDTQYF. This rearrangement joins TRBV28 to TRBJ2-3; D uncertain. Germline CDR1 reads MDHEN; CDR2 reads SYDVKM. V dropped 8 bases and J dropped 0 bases, with 12 bases sitting between them. The CDR3 consists of 14 residues.

This clone was recorded only once. The rearrangement links TRBV18 to TRBJ2-5; 7 bases map to TRBD2. The CDR3 is 15 residues long. Germline values: CDR1 KGHSH, CDR2 LQKENI. The V segment lost 3 bases and the J segment 3 bases; nucleotides outside the gene matches: 7. CDR3 in DNA: TGTGCCAGCTCACCGGCTCTAGCGGTAAAAGAGACCCAGTACTTC. Amino acid sequence: CASSPALAVKETQYF.

The chain employs TRBV19 and TRBJ2-7; D not certain. Germline-derived CDR1 and CDR2 are LNHDA and SQIVND (reference sequence). The V gene lost 8 bases and the J gene lost 3 bases, with 5 bases spanning the gap. This CDR3 region has 10 residues. In DNA form, the CDR3 reads TGTGCCAGTGGGCTCTACGAGCAGTACTTC. Amino acid sequence: CASGLYEQYF.

CDR3 protein: CASSYSMERRPYEQYF. CDR3 in DNA: TGTGCCAGCAGTTACTCGATGGAGAGGAGACCCTACGAGCAGTACTTC. The rearrangement joins TRBV6-6 to TRBJ2-7; D gene uncertain. CDR1 MNHNY and CDR2 SVGAGI come from the germline V gene (reference sequence). With 0 bases removed from V and 2 bases from J, the gap between germline ends came to 14 bases. The CDR3 length is 16 residues.

The rearrangement links TRBV11-2 to TRBJ2-1; D ambiguous. V was shortened by 6 bases and J by 8 bases, with 11 bases between the two germline ends. CDR3 size: 12 residues. The V gene's germline CDR1 is SGHAT and CDR2 FQNNGV. The CDR3 coding sequence is TGTGCCAGCAGACTCAAGGGCCATGAGCAGTTCTTC. Its translation: CASRLKGHEQFF.

The rearrangement links TRBV21-1 to TRBJ2-1; the tabulated D call, TRBD2, remains unverified against the DNA. TRBV21-1 is recorded as a pseudogene. The CDR3 loop spans 15 amino acids. Written as DNA, the CDR3 is TGTGCCAGCAGCAGGCTAGCGGGCTCCTACAATGAGCAGTTCTTC. Encoded protein: CASSRLAGSYNEQFF.

The gene calls are TRBV27 and TRBJ1-2; possible D gene TRBD1, 5 bases. The CDR3 runs to 17 residues. CDR1 is MNHEY, CDR2 SMNVEV, per germline (reference sequence). The V and J ends lost 4 bases and 3 bases respectively, with 21 bases between them. Here the CDR3 reads CASSYSHSVGGDYGYTF. In DNA form, the CDR3 reads TGTGCCAGCAGTTATTCCCACTCGGTTGGAGGGGACTATGGCTACACCTTC.

The chain links TRBV14 to TRBJ1-2; D is perhaps TRBD1 (6 bases). V lost 6 bases to trimming and J lost 5 bases, with 19 bases between them. The CDR3 has 15 residues. Germline CDR1 and CDR2: SGHDN and FVKESK. The CDR3 sequence: CASSLTGTSRYGYTF. CDR3 DNA: TGTGCCAGCAGTTTGACAGGAACATCCCGATATGGCTACACCTTC.

The chain carries TRBV9 and TRBJ1-1; D may be TRBD1 (6 bases). This CDR3 spans 14 amino acids. Trimming stripped 3 bases from V and 0 bases from J, with 9 bases between. Germline CDR1 and CDR2: SGDLS and YYNGEE. In DNA form, the CDR3 reads TGTGCCAGCAGCGACGGACAGCTGAACACTGAAGCTTTCTTT. Protein sequence: CASSDGQLNTEAFF.